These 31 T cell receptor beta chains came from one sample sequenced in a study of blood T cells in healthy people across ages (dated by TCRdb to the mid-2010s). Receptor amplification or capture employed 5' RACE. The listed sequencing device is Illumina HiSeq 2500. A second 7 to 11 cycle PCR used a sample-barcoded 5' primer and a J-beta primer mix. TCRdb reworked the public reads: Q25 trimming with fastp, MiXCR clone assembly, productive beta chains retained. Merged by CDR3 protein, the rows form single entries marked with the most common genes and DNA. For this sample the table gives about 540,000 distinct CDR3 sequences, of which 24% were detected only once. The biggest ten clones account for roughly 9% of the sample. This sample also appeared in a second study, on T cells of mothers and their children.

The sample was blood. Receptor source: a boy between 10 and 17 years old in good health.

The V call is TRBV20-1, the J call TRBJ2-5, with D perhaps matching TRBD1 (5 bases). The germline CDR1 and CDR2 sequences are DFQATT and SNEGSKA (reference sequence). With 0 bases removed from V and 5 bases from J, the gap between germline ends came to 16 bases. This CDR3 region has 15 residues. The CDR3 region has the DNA TGCAGTGCTAGAGAAACGTTTTCAGGGTTGGAGACCCAGTACTTC. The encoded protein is CSARETFSGLETQYF.

The CDR3 region has the DNA TGTGCCAGCAGTGGCCTGGGACAGGGCGGTCAGCCCCAGCATTTT. Translating it yields CASSGLGQGGQPQHF. The V and J genes are TRBV2 and TRBJ1-5, with 9 positions matching TRBD1. The CDR3 consists of 15 residues. Germline CDR1 SNHLY, CDR2 FYNNEI. With 4 bases clipped from V and 6 bases from J, the junction kept 7 bases outside the gene matches.

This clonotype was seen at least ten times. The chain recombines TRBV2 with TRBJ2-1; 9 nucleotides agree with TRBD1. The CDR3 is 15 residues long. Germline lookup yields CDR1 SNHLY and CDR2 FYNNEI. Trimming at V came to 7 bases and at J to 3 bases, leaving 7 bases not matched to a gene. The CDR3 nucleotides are TGTGCCAGCAAAGGGGAGACAGGGGGCTACAATGAGCAGTTCTTC. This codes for CASKGETGGYNEQFF.

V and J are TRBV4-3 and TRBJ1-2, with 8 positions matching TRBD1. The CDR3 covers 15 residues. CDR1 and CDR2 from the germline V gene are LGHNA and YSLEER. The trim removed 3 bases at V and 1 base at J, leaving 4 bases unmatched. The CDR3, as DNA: TGCGCCAGCAGCCACCCGGACAGGGTTAACTATGGCTACACCTTC. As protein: CASSHPDRVNYGYTF.

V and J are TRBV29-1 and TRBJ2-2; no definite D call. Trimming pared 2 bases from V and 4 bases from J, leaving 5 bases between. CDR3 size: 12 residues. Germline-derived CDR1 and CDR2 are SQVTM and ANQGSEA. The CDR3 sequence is CSVERFTGELFF. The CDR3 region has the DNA TGCAGCGTTGAAAGGTTCACCGGGGAGCTGTTTTTT.

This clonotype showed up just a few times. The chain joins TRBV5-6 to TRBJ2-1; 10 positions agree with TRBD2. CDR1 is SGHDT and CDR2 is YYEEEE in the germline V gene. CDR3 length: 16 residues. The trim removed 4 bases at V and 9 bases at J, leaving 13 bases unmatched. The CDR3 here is CASSVLVIAGGIEQFF. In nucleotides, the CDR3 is TGTGCCAGCAGCGTCTTGGTAATAGCGGGGGGTATTGAGCAGTTCTTC. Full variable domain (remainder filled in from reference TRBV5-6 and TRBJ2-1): DAGVTQSPTHLIKTRGQQVTLRCSPKSGHDTVSWYQQALGQGPQFIFQYYEEEERQRGNFPDRFSGHQFPNYSSELNVNALLLGDSALYLCASSVLVIAGGIEQFFGPGTRLTVL.

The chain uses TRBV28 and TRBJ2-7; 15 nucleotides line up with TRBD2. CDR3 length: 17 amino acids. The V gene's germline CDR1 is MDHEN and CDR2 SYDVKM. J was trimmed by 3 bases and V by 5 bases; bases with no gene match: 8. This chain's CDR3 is CASSPRTSGRAGYEQYF. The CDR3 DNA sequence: TGTGCCAGCAGTCCACGGACTAGCGGGAGGGCTGGCTACGAGCAGTACTTC.

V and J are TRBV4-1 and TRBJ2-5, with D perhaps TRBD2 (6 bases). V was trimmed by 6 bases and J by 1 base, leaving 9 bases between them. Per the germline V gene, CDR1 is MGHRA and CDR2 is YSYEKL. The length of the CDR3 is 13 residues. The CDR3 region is CASRRTTQETQYF. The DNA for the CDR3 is TGCGCCAGCAGGAGGACTACCCAAGAGACCCAGTACTTC.

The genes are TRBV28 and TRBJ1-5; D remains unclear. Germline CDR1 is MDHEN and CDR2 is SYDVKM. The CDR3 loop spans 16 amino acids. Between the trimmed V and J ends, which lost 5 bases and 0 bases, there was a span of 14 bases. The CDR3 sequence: CASSPSDGYSNQPQHF. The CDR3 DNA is TGTGCCAGCAGTCCCTCGGATGGATATAGCAATCAGCCCCAGCATTTT.

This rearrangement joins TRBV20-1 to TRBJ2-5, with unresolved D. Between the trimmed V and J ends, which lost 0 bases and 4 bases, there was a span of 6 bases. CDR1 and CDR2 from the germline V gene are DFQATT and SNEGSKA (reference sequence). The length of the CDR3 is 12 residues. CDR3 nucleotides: TGCAGTGCTAGAGATAAAAGAGAGACCCAGTACTTC. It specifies CSARDKRETQYF.

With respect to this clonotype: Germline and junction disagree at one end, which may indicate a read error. CDR3: CAGRLEGSYNSPLHF. As DNA, the CDR3 is TGTGCCGGCAGGCTAGAAGGCTCCTATAATTCACCCCTCCACTTT. The chain links TRBV6-5 to TRBJ1-6; D call uncertain. Per the germline V gene, CDR1 is MNHEY and CDR2 is SVGAGI. This CDR3 has 15 residues.

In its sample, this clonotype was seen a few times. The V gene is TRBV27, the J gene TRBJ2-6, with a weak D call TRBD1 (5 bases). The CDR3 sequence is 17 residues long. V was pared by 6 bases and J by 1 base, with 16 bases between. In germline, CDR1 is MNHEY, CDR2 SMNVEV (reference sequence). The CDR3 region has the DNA TGTGCCAGCAGCCCGGGTCTGGGGCGTTCTGGGGCCAACGTCCTGACTTTC. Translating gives CASSPGLGRSGANVLTF.

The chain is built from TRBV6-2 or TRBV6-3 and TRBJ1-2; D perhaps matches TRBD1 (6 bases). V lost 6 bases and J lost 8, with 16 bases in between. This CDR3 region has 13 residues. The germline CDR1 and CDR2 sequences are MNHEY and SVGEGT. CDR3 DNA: TGTGCCAGCAGCTCCATTACAGGGCCCGGCTACACCTTC. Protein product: CASSSITGPGYTF.

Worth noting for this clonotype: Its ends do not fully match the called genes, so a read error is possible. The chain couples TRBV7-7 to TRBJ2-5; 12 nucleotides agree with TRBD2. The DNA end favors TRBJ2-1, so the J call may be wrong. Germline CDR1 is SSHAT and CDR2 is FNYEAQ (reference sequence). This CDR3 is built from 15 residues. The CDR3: CASSPRLAGVDEQFF. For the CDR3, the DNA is TGTGCTAGCAGCCCAAGACTAGCGGGAGTGGATGAGCAGTTCTTC.

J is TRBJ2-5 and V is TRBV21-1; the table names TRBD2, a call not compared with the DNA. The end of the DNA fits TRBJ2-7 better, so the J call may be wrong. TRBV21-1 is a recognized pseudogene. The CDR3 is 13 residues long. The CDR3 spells CASLLAGEVEQYF. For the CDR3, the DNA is TGTGCCAGCTTGTTAGCGGGAGAAGTCGAGCAGTACTTC.

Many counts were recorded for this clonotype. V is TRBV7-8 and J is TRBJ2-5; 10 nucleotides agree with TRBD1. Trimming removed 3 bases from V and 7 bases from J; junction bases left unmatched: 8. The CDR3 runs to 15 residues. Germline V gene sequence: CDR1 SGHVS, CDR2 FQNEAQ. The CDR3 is CASSFDRTGGGTQYF. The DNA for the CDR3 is TGTGCCAGCAGCTTCGACAGGACAGGGGGTGGGACCCAGTACTTC.

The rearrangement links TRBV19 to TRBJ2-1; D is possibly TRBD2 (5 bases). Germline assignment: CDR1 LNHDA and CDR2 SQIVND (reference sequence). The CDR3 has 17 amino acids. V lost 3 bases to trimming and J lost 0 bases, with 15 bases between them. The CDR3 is CASSIWVRTDSYNEQFF. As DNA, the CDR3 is TGTGCCAGTAGTATCTGGGTACGGACTGACTCCTACAATGAGCAGTTCTTC.

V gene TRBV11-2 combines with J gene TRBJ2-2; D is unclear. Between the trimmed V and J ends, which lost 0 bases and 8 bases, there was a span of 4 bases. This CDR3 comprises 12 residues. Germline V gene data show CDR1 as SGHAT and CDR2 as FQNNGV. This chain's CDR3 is CASSLDVGELFF. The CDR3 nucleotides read TGTGCCAGCAGCTTAGACGTAGGGGAGCTGTTTTTT. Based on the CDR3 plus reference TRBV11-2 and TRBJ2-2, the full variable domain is EAGVAQSPRYKIIEKRQSVAFWCNPISGHATLYWYQQILGQGPKLLIQFQNNGVVDDSQLPKDRFSAERLKGVDSTLKIQPAKLEDSAVYLCASSLDVGELFFGEGSRLTVL.

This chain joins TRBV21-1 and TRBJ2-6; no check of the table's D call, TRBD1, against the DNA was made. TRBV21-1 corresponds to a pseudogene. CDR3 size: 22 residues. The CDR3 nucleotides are TGTGCCAGCAGCATCCCCTTCAAACTGGGACAGGCCAAGAGCTCTGGGGCCAACGTCCTGACTTTC. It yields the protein CASSIPFKLGQAKSSGANVLTF.

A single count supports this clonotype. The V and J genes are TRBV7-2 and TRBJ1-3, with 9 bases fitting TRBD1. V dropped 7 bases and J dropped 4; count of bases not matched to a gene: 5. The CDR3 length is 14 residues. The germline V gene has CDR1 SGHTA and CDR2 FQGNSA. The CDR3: CASTRTGAGNTIYF. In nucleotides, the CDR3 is TGTGCCAGCACCAGGACAGGGGCCGGAAACACCATATATTTT.

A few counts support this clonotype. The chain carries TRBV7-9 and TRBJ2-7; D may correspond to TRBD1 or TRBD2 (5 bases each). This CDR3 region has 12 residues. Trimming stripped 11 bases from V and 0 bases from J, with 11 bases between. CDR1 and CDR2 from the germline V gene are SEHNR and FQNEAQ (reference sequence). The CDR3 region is CAGGPISYEQYF. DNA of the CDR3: TGTGCCGGGGGTCCTATCTCCTACGAGCAGTACTTC.

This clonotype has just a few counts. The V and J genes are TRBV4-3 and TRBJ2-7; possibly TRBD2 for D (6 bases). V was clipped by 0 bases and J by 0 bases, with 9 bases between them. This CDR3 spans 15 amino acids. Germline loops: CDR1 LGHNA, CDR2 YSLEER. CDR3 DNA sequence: TGCGCCAGCAGCCAAGAGGCGGGAAACTCCTACGAGCAGTACTTC. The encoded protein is CASSQEAGNSYEQYF.

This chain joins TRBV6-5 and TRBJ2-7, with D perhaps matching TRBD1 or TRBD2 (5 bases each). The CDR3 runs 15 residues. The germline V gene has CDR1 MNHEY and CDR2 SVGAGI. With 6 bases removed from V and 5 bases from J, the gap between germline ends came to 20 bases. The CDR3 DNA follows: TGTGCCAGCAGACGATCCGGGACGGGGCTGGACGAGCAGTACTTC. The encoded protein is CASRRSGTGLDEQYF.

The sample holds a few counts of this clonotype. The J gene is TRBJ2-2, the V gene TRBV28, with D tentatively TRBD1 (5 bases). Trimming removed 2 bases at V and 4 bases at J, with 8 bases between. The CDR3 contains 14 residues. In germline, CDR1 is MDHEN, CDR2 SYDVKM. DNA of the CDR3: TGTGCCAGCAGTTTACAGGGTAGCACCGGGGAGCTGTTTTTT. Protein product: CASSLQGSTGELFF. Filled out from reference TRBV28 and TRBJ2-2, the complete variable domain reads DVKVTQSSRYLVKRTGEKVFLECVQDMDHENMFWYRQDPGLGLRLIYFSYDVKMKEKGDIPEGYSVSREKKERFSLILESASTNQTSMYLCASSLQGSTGELFFGEGSRLTVL.

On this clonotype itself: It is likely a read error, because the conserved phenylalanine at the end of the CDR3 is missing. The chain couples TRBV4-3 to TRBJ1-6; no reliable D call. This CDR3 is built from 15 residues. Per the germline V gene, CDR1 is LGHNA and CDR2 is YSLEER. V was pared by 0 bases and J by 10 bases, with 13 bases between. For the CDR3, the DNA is TGCGCCAGCAGCCAAGACCCTAGGGAGGGCTCACCCCTCCACCTT. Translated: CASSQDPREGSPLHL.

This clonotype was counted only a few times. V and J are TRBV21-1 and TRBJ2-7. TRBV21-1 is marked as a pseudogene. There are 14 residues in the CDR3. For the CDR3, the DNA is TGTGCCAGCAACCGATCGCGGGAGCCTCTCGAGCAGTACTTC. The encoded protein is CASNRSREPLEQYF.

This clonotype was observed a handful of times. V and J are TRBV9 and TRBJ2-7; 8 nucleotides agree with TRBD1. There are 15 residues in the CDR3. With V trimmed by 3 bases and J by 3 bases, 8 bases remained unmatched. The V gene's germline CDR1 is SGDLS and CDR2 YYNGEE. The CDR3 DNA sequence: TGTGCCAGCAGCGCCGGGACAGGAGTAGGCTACGAGCAGTACTTC. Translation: CASSAGTGVGYEQYF.

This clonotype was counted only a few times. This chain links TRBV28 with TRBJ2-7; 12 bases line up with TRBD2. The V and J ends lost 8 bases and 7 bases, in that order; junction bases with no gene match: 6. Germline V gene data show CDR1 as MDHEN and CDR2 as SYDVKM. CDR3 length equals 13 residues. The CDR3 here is CASSLAGGLEQYF. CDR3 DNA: TGTGCCAGCTCACTAGCGGGAGGACTAGAGCAGTACTTC.

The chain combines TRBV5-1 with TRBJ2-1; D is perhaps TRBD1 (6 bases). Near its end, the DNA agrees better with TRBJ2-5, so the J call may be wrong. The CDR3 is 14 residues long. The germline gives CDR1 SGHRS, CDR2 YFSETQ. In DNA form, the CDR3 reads TGCGCCAGCAGCAAGGTGGGGGCTCAAGAGACCCAGTACTTC. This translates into CASSKVGAQETQYF.

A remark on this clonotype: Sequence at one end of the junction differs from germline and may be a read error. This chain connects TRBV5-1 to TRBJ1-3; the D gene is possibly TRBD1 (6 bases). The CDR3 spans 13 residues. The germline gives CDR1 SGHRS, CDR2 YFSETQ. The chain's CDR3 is CASSLSGVGSSDF. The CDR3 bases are TGCGCCAGCAGCTTATCAGGGGTCGGTTCGTCGGATTTT.

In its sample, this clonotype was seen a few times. The DNA of the CDR3 is TGTGCCAGCAGCTTGGCCCCGGTGGGCCAGGTGAACACTGAAGCTTTCTTT. It translates to CASSLAPVGQVNTEAFF. The chain couples TRBV5-5 to TRBJ1-1, with D hard to call. Germline CDR1 reads SGHKS; CDR2 reads YYEKEE (reference sequence). Deletions cut 0 bases from V and 0 bases from J, with 15 bases between. The CDR3 is 17 amino acids.